The clone carrying this TCR beta chain was counted only a few times. Its specificity is unknown. The repertoire was sequenced with immunoSEQ multiplex PCR; TCRdb's copy has only in-frame clones and lacks some. The repertoire has roughly 680,000 clones, 72% of them found once; the top ten carry roughly 1.8%. The sample belongs to a study of shared clonotypes between healthy human individuals. Study-level points and caveats: Measured sharing among donors was expected to vary with sequencing depth. Clonotypes shared by all four sorted-subset donors had higher generation probabilities than non-shared clonotypes.

The sequence was obtained from a woman aged 25 to 39 in good health. The specimen was memory CD4+ T cells sorted from blood. Noted subset: CD45RA-negative fraction.

In DNA, the CDR3 is TGTGCCAGCAGGTTTACAGGGGGAAGTCAGCCCCAGCATTTT. Translated, it gives CASRFTGGSQPQHF. The rearrangement links TRBV7-2 to TRBJ1-5; 8 bases align to TRBD1. The CDR3 consists of 14 residues. Germline CDR1 and CDR2: SGHTA and FQGNSA. The ends lost 6 bases at V and 6 bases at J; junction bases unmatched: 7.